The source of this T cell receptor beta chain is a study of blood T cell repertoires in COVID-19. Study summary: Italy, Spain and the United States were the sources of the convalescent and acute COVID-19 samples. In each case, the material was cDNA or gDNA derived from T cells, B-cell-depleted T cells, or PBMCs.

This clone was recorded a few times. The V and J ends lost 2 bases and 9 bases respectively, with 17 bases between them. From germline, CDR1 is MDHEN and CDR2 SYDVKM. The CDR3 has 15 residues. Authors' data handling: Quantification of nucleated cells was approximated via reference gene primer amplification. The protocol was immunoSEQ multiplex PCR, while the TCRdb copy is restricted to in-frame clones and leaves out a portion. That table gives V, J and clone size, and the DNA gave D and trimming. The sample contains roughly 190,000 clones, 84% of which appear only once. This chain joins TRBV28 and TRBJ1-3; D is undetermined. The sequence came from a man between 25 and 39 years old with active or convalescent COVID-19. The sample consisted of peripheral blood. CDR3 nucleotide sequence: TGTGCCAGCAGTTTAGCGGGTCGGCGTGACTCCACCATATATTTT. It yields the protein CASSLAGRRDSTIYF.